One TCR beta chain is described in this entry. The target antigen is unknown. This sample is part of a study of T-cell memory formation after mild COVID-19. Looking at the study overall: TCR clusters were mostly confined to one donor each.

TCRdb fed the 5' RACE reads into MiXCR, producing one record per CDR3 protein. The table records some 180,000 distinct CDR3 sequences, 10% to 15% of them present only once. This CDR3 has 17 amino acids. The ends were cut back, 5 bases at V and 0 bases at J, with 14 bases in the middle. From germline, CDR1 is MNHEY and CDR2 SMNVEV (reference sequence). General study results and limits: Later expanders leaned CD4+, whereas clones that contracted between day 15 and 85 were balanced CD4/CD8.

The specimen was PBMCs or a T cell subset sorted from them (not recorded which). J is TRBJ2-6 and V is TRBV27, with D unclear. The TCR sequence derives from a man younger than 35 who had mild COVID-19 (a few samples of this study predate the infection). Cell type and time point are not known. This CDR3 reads CASSPTASSSGANVLTF. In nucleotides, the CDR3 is TGTGCCAGCAGTCCCACAGCCTCAAGCTCTGGGGCCAACGTCCTGACTTTC.